This is a list of T cell receptor beta chains from one sample in a study of regulatory T cells in long-lasting Graves disease. One entry per CDR3 protein, called by TCRdb with MiXCR from the multiplex PCR reads. The sample consists of 450,000 to 600,000 distinct CDR3 sequences, 15% to 20% of them appearing once. Another study also made use of these data, one on T cells in Graves' hyperthyroidism and ophthalmopathy.

Sequencing was performed on peripheral blood mononuclear cells (PBMCs), taken at new diagnosis, from a patient treated with antithyroid drugs. All receptors derive from a man aged 40-49 years with Graves disease. Each CDR3 is given with its conserved first and last residue. A D gene is named only where the DNA matches it firmly. Size tells how often a clone was seen (once, few, many) or the class of an expanded clone, and some rows leave it out.

J gene	V gene	clone size	D gene	CDR3 DNA	CDR3 protein
TRBJ2-5	TRBV11-2	many	TRBD2	TGTGCCAGCAGCTTCGGCGGGAGGGGAGTCGGGGAGACCCAGTACTTC	CASSFGGRGVGETQYF
TRBJ1-5	TRBV12-3/TRBV12-4	many	.	TGTGCCAGCACCACGGGCAGTGGCAATCAGCCCCAGCATTTT	CASTTGSGNQPQHF
TRBJ1-6	TRBV6-2/TRBV6-3	.	.	TGTGCCAGCAGTTACTCCCTTTGGGACACGAATTCACCCCTCCACTTT	CASSYSLWDTNSPLHF
TRBJ2-3	TRBV2	.	.	TGTGCCAGCAGTGAACTGGGGAGAGATACGCAGTATTTT	CASSELGRDTQYF
TRBJ1-1	TRBV11-3	many	.	TGTGCCAGCAGCTTTCAGGAAAATGAAGCTTTCTTT	CASSFQENEAFF
TRBJ1-2	TRBV7-9	.	.	TGTGCCAGCAGTTCCGACAAGGCATATGGCTACACCTTC	CASSSDKAYGYTF
TRBJ2-7	TRBV3-1	many	.	TGTGCCAGCGGAGGACCCTACGAGCAGTACTTC	CASGGPYEQYF
TRBJ2-1	TRBV27	few	TRBD2	TGTGCAACTAGCGGAGGGTCCTACAATGAGCAGTTCTTC	CATSGGSYNEQFF
TRBJ2-3	TRBV27	.	TRBD1	TGTGCCAGCAGTTTATCGTGGGGACAGGGGTATAGCGTCGGACCCGATACGCAGTATTTT	CASSLSWGQGYSVGPDTQYF
TRBJ1-1	TRBV2	many	.	TGTGCCAGCAGTGAAACAGGGTTTAACACTGAAGCTTTCTTT	CASSETGFNTEAFF
TRBJ2-7	TRBV7-2	many	TRBD2	TGTGCCAGCAGCCCAACTAGCGGGATTGGCGAGCAGTACTTC	CASSPTSGIGEQYF
TRBJ2-4	TRBV28	many	.	TGTGCCAGCAGTTTAAAAGGGGCGGGGAGAAACATTCAGTACTTC	CASSLKGAGRNIQYF
TRBJ2-1	TRBV7-3	few	.	TGTGCCAGCAGCTTAAGGCTGGCAGGCCACAATGAGCAGTTCTTC	CASSLRLAGHNEQFF
TRBJ2-3	TRBV24-1	many	.	TGTGCCACCAGTGATCCCGGGACAACGCCTCGAGATACGCAGTATTTT	CATSDPGTTPRDTQYF
TRBJ1-6	TRBV2	.	.	TGTGCCAGGAACTACGGGAATTCACCCCTCCACTTT	CARNYGNSPLHF
TRBJ1-2	TRBV28	many	.	TGTGCCAGCAGCTTTACCGACCGTAACTATGGCTACACCTTC	CASSFTDRNYGYTF
TRBJ2-7	TRBV11-3	.	.	TGTGCCAGCAGCTTGCAGGGTAGACACGAGCAGTACTTC	CASSLQGRHEQYF
TRBJ2-7	TRBV11-2	few	.	TGTGCCAGCAGCCAGCGGGCAGGCTACGAGCAGTACTTC	CASSQRAGYEQYF
TRBJ2-1	TRBV2	few	TRBD2	TGTGCCAGCAGACCCGGGACTAGCGGGAGGGCCTACTACAATGAGCAGTTCTTC	CASRPGTSGRAYYNEQFF
TRBJ2-7	TRBV2	many	TRBD2	TGTGCCAGCAGTGAACTAGCGGGGGTCTACGAGCAGTACTTC	CASSELAGVYEQYF
TRBJ1-6	TRBV27	.	.	TGTGCCAGCAGTTTAATAAGCGGAGGGACTTCACCCCTCCACTTT	CASSLISGGTSPLHF
TRBJ2-1	TRBV6-5	many	.	TGTGCCAGCAGTTACAGGGACAGGGTATTTAGCGGGAGAGCGGAGGGCTACAATGAGCAGTTCTTC	CASSYRDRVFSGRAEGYNEQFF
TRBJ2-3	TRBV5-6	few	.	TGTGCCAGCAGCCCCGGGACGGTTGCAGATACGCAGTATTTT	CASSPGTVADTQYF
TRBJ2-1	TRBV5-1	many	TRBD1	TGCGCCAGCAGAGACGGGACAGCTATCTACAATGAGCAGTTCTTC	CASRDGTAIYNEQFF
TRBJ2-7	TRBV28	many	TRBD1	TGTGCCAGCAGTCCCACCGGACAGGGGGACCCCTACGAGCAGTACTTC	CASSPTGQGDPYEQYF
TRBJ2-7	TRBV12-3/TRBV12-4	many	.	TGTGCCAGCAGTTCCCTCGACCGAGCCTACGAGCAGTACTTC	CASSSLDRAYEQYF
TRBJ1-4	TRBV6-1	.	.	TGTGCCAGCAAACAGGGAAATGAAAAACTGTTTTTT	CASKQGNEKLFF